A selection of T cell receptor beta chains follows, all from one sample in a study of cytomegalovirus exposure and HLA in healthy donors. The method was immunoSEQ multiplex PCR; TCRdb's version includes in-frame clones alone and lacks a portion of them. This sample has 65,000 to 90,000 clones; 86% occur once, and the top ten carry roughly 2%. Sequenced: PBMCs. These receptors all stem from a woman aged 25 to 45 in good health and CMV-seronegative. CDR3s leave out the opening cysteine and the closing phenylalanine or tryptophan. The order of the fields is D gene, V gene, CDR3 protein. A D gene is named only where the DNA matches it firmly.

TRBD1 | TRBV7-7 | ASSSTGANTGELF
TRBD1 | TRBV27 | ARGARDRHSNQPQH
TRBD1 | TRBV7-2 | ASSRGQGGTGELF
- | TRBV9 | ASTQQGATGELF
TRBD2 | TRBV9 | ASSVRTSGRETQY
TRBD1 | TRBV7-3 | ASSLTGGTVNYGYT
- | TRBV7-9 | ASSRDRSSNEQF
TRBD1 | TRBV5-1 | ASSLAGTGGYEQY
- | TRBV11-3 | ASSFGETQY
TRBD1 | TRBV5-5 | ASSLGQGGGYGYT
- | TRBV27 | ASSLATGLRYNEQF
TRBD2 | TRBV4-2 | ASSQEGSSGSPGNEQF
TRBD2 | TRBV5-8 | ASSLALGTSGRWMYTQY
TRBD1 | TRBV7-3 | ASSWTGDSTEAF
TRBD1 | TRBV7-2 | ASSRGQGGSYNEQF
TRBD2 | TRBV27 | ASSRGETLNEQF
TRBD1 | TRBV5-1 | ASSAEGQVAKNIQY
TRBD1 | TRBV2 | ASSGGQVSNQPQH
TRBD1 | TRBV5-5 | ASSPDRDTEAF
TRBD1 | TRBV6-5 | ASSYQGQGIPYEQY
- | TRBV7-6 | ASKKGDMNTEAF
TRBD1 | TRBV7-2 | ASSFGQGSETQY
- | TRBV4-3 | ASSQDGGTNYGYT
- | TRBV6-6 | ASSYLDTRNSPLH
TRBD1 | TRBV7-3 | ASSTGQGTDTQY
- | TRBV6-6 | ASSYSLTVNYGYT
TRBD2 | TRBV11-2 | ASSQGTSGSGEQY
TRBD2 | TRBV15 | ATSSRGGTEIYEQY
- | TRBV27 | ASRTDWGSYNEQF
TRBD2 | TRBV15 | ATSRDGRGLAVTDTQY
TRBD1 | TRBV5-4 | ASRPGTGGGSPLH
TRBD2 | TRBV5-1 | ASSLNPGLAGKYNEQF
- | TRBV29-1 | SVDPRAPGTGELF
- | TRBV6-5 | ASSFRGAKNIQY
- | TRBV2 | ASRGRGNTDTQY
- | TRBV27 | ASSRQANTEAF
TRBD2 | TRBV27 | ASKLAESSYEQY
TRBD1 | TRBV5-1 | ASSLPGGKTGELF
- | TRBV2 | ASSDTGNYGYT
- | TRBV5-1 | ASSLLTGTYEQY
- | TRBV19 | ASSAGSGYT
TRBD2 | TRBV9 | ASSAGTSGSRDEQF
TRBD1 | TRBV11-3 | ASSFGQGTDTQY
TRBD2 | TRBV7-2 | ASSPGVAGGYEQY